This entry is about one T cell receptor beta chain. It lacks a known antigen. The sample holds no much larger clone one base away, and base qualities are not on file. The CDR3 contains 16 residues, cysteine and phenylalanine counted. Here the CDR3 DNA is all that survives: 48 bases in frame from base 1. Ends trimmed: V by 2 bases, J by 7 bases; bases unmatched to a gene: 9. CDR1 and CDR2, looked up from the germline V gene (reference sequence), are SEHNR and FQNEAQ. This sample was included in a study of siplizumab effects on memory and regulatory T cells (dated by TCRdb to the late 2010s). At the level of the whole study: The study looked at the effect of siplizumab, an anti-CD2 antibody, on alloreactive T-cell subsets in allogeneic mixed lymphocyte reactions made from human PBMCs.

Sorted unstimulated T cells, along with proliferating T cells recovered from mixed lymphocyte reactions, underwent TCRbeta CDR3 sequencing. Fresh whole blood from about 11 HLA-typed healthy donors was used as the source from which PBMCs were isolated. The library was prepared using the immunoSEQ multiplex PCR assay. Each sample had roughly 90,000 TCR templates assayed by the deep sequencing platform. Genomic DNA extracted from sorted T cells was the material used for TCRbeta CDR3 sequencing. The study's processing was this. Clonal analysis of TCRbeta CDR3 data was done in the R programming language. Alloreactive CD4+ and CD8+ clones were defined by comparing unstimulated samples with post-reaction CFSE-low samples. Alloreactive CD4+ clones were assigned to regulatory or non-regulatory origin by matching sequences to sorted unstimulated Treg and non-Treg repertoires. Here the immuneACCESS table is served through TCRdb, limited to in-frame sequences with V and J called. Missing clones are a known gap in these copies; in checked studies unresolved V genes cover under half, and the rest lacks a known reason. V and J calls plus clone size are reproduced from that table; the DNA served to infer D and trimming. This sample comprises 70,000 or so clones, less than 95% of them detected only once. The top ten hold around 28% of the sample.

Broader findings and caveats from the paper: Roughly 80-95% of proliferating CD4+ or CD8+ clones could not be assigned a naive or memory phenotype. In reactions with siplizumab, an average of 68.8% of mappable alloreactive CD4+ clones were Treg-derived, compared with roughly 27% in control reactions. Whether proliferating Tregs from siplizumab cultures were suppressive was not functionally confirmed. Siplizumab significantly reduced the cumulative frequency of alloreactive sequences traceable to unstimulated CD4+ memory T cells. Because sequences below about 10^-5 frequency were poorly captured, only a minor fraction of alloreactive clones could be mapped to unstimulated subsets. Unstimulated naive T cells appeared more diverse than memory T cells, and naive cells seemed to contribute substantially to the alloresponse.

The sequenced sample consisted of CD8+ T cells sorted from blood. This sequence was found in a human donor in good health. The sequence is built from TRBV7-9 and TRBJ2-1, with 9 central nucleotides matching TRBD1. The base sequence is TGTGCCAGCAGCTTACTGGGACAGGGCGTTGGGAATGAGCAGTTCTTC. The translation is CASSLLGQGVGNEQFF.